This TCR beta chain originates from a study of shared clonotypes between healthy human individuals (dated by TCRdb to 2019 to 2021). The study in broad terms: Three men and a couple of women, aged 18 to 49 years, made up the cohort. Per donor, three plates each were used for CD4 naive and CD4 memory, two for CD8 naive, and one for CD8 memory. The study deeply sequenced blood TCR repertoires of about 5 healthy adults to estimate repertoire size and the extent of clonotype sharing between individuals. To increase sequencing depth and limit assay-specific biases, TCR repertoire library preparation and sequencing were carried out by different laboratories using diverse techniques. Leukapheresis yielded between about 0.94 and 9.5 billion PBMCs per donor. The full study reports these points: Estimated clonotype richness was generally larger for naive than for memory subsets. Based on pairwise subsampling, the degree of clonotype sharing among donors was expected to be affected by sequencing depth. Sharing across a few donors was observed for around 5% of naive CD4, less than 4% of naive CD8, around 2.5% of memory CD4, and about 0.4% of memory CD8 clonotypes. The genetic and exposure-history diversity represented was limited by the small number of donors. Sampling was limited to blood, and TCR repertoires in tissue likely differ from TCR repertoires in blood. Even with the large sequencing depth, rarefaction of the sorted-subset datasets indicated that sequencing was incomplete. Compared with non-shared clonotypes, clonotypes shared by all four sorted-subset donors had higher generation probabilities.

Healthy HIV-negative adults with no recently reported acute infections or vaccinations were included as donors. Every donor was a Caucasian adult residing in Nashville, Tennessee, USA. Magnetic negative selection was used to enrich CD4+ T cells, after which naive cells were positively selected on CD45RA and the negative fraction became the memory subset. Blood was collected by leukapheresis, and PBMCs were isolated by Ficoll-Histopaque density gradient centrifugation and then cryopreserved in liquid nitrogen vapor phase. Analytical flow cytometry was used to check the purity and quantity of every magnetically sorted T cell population. Genomic DNA was isolated from each sorted fraction and quantified by UV absorbance on a Nanodrop 2000c. Using the deep immunoSEQ assay, multiplex PCR amplified TCR CDR3 regions from genomic DNA. Extracted genomic DNA from each cell subset was distributed evenly across all wells of several immunoSEQ 96-well plates, and each plate was treated as a replicate. For sorted subsets, about 200 ng genomic DNA, equal to 25,000 to 35,000 T cell genomes, was loaded into each replicate PCR. Purified libraries were quantified with a Qubit 3.0 fluorometer, sized on a Bioanalyzer 2100, and re-quantified with the KAPA Library Quantification kit. Every immunoSEQ 96-well plate was sequenced on a separate single-read 150-cycle Illumina NextSeq 550 flow cell. On the study's bioinformatics: The immunoSEQ output contained only junctional sequences without quality scores, so filtering could not match that applied to full-length reads. To assign V/J genes and CDR3, sequences were annotated using PyIR, a Python wrapper for IgBLAST v1.9, with IMGT germline references. Reads with weak V/J assignments (E-value above 1e-6), missing CDR3, stop codons, out-of-frame junctions, or ambiguous translated residues were removed. V3J clonotypes were defined as sequences sharing the same inferred V gene, J gene, and CDR3 amino acid sequence. Percentage overlap between repertoires was computed as shared unique clonotypes divided by the size of the smaller repertoire. Richness of each repertoire was evaluated using RTK rarefaction, the Chao1 estimator, and Recon v2.1 estimates of unobserved clonotypes. Generation probabilities for all TCRbeta clonotypes obtained by the gDNA method from a handful of donors were computed using OLGA. This is the immuneACCESS table as TCRdb keeps it, with only in-frame sequences that have V and J called. A part of the clones is gone; compared with another copy, unresolved V genes explain less than half, and the rest is unexplained. That table furnishes V, J and clone size, whereas the DNA furnished D and trimming. The sample includes 1.4 million or so clones, with about 98.5% observed a single time. The ten most abundant clones make up approximately 0.4% of the sample.

To note about this clone: This receptor's antigen is unknown. Per-base quality was not reported, and no clone a single base away is much larger than it.

The germline ends are 7 bases apart after V is trimmed by 1 base and J by 1 base. Taken from cysteine to phenylalanine, the CDR3 has 15 residues. The kept DNA is CDR3 alone, 45 bases in frame from the first base. The germline V gene (reference sequence) supplies CDR1 SEHNR and CDR2 FQNEAQ. Sequenced input: naive CD4+ T cells sorted from blood. The sample's cell subset or site label, decoded: CD45RA+ positively selected. Rearrangement joined TRBV7-9 to TRBJ1-4; the D gene remains uncertain. The clonotype originates from a man under 40 in good health. The DNA sequence is TGTGCCAGCAGCTTAGAGCCGGGAACTAATGAAAAACTGTTTTTT. This encodes CASSLEPGTNEKLFF.